These 5 T cell receptor beta chains originate from one sample sequenced in a study of CD8+ T cells in alopecia areata. RNA was extracted and reverse transcribed into cDNA as the sequencing template. Sequencing used immunoSEQ multiplex PCR; TCRdb keeps in-frame clones, though not all of them. The table lists 150,000 to 200,000 clones, about 70% of them singletons. The material sequenced was CD8+ T cells sorted from blood, taken at week 0. These receptors all stem from a human donor with alopecia areata.

The V call is TRBV2, the J call TRBJ2-7; possibly TRBD2 for D (5 bases). The CDR3 is made up of 10 amino acids. Deletions cut 7 bases from V and 7 bases from J, with 8 bases between. Germline CDR1 reads SNHLY; CDR2 reads FYNNEI. The CDR3 nucleotides are TGTGCCAGCATCGGGAAAGAGCAGTACTTC. This gives the protein CASIGKEQYF.

The genes are TRBV27 and TRBJ2-3, with 10 bases aligning to TRBD1. The CDR3 is 17 amino acids. With V trimmed by 6 bases and J by 2 bases, 11 bases remained unmatched. The germline gives CDR1 MNHEY, CDR2 SMNVEV (reference sequence). The DNA for the CDR3 is TGTGCCAGCAGGCGGTGGCCGGGACAGGGGAACACAGATACGCAGTATTTT. Its translation is CASRRWPGQGNTDTQYF.

This rearrangement joins TRBV10-3 to TRBJ1-2; D might be TRBD1 (6 bases). The CDR3 contains 14 residues. Per the germline V gene, CDR1 is ENHRY and CDR2 is SYGVKD. The V end lost 6 bases, the J end lost 4 bases, and 15 bases lay between the germline ends. The CDR3 loop reads CAISQPLDSYGYTF. In DNA, the CDR3 is TGTGCCATCAGCCAACCGTTGGACAGCTATGGCTACACCTTC.

This clone appeared a few times. The CDR3 spells CASSLAVSPEWETQYF. The CDR3 DNA sequence: TGCGCCAGCAGCTTGGCCGTCTCGCCAGAGTGGGAGACCCAGTACTTC. This chain uses TRBV5-1 with TRBJ2-5, with unresolved D. Germline V lookup: CDR1 SGHRS, CDR2 YFSETQ. This CDR3 spans 16 amino acids. Between the trimmed V and J ends, which lost 0 bases and 5 bases, there was a span of 17 bases.

This CDR3 reads CASIGGSQPQHF. The CDR3 nucleotides are TGTGCCAGTATTGGGGGGAGTCAGCCCCAGCATTTT. The rearrangement links TRBV19 to TRBJ1-5; possible D gene TRBD1, 5 bases. Germline V gene data show CDR1 as LNHDA and CDR2 as SQIVND (reference sequence). The ends were cut back, 7 bases at V and 6 bases at J, with 10 bases in the middle. The length of the CDR3 is 12 residues.